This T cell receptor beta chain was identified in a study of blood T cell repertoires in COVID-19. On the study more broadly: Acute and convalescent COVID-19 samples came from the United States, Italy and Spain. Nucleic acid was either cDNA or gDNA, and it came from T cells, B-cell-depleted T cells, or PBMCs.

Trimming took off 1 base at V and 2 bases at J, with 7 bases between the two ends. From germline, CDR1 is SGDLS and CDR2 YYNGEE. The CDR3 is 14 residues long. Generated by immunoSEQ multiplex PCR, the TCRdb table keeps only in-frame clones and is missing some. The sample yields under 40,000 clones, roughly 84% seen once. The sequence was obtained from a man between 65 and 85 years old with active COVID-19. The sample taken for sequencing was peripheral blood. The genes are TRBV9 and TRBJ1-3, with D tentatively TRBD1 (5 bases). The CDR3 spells CASSVTRAGNTIYF. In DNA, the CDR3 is TGTGCCAGCAGCGTAACCAGGGCTGGAAACACCATATATTTT.